The 9 T cell receptor beta chains below were found in one sample sequenced in a study of T-cell memory formation after mild COVID-19. TCRdb used MiXCR to reprocess the 5' RACE reads, holding one entry per CDR3 protein. This sample yields hundreds of thousands of distinct CDR3 sequences, of which about 20% are seen a single time; around 9.2% belongs to the top ten. Sequencing input: PBMCs or a T cell subset sorted from them (not recorded which). These TCRs come from an adult woman who had mild COVID-19 (a few samples of this study predate the infection). Cell type and time point are not known.

This clonotype showed up just a few times. The chain couples TRBV27 to TRBJ2-7, with 10 bases identical to TRBD1. Germline CDR1 is MNHEY and CDR2 is SMNVEV (reference sequence). The CDR3 totals 14 residues. J lost 2 bases, V lost 4 bases, and 2 bases had no gene match. This CDR3 reads CASSWTGGTYEQYF. CDR3 bases: TGTGCCAGCAGTTGGACAGGGGGGACCTACGAGCAGTACTTC.

This clonotype has only a few counts. V gene TRBV6-5 combines with J gene TRBJ2-6; no reliable D call. Germline V gene sequence: CDR1 MNHEY, CDR2 SVGAGI. V was cut by 3 bases and J by 4 bases, with 10 bases left in between. The CDR3 contains 15 residues. CDR3: CASSYSSTGANVLTF. DNA for the CDR3: TGTGCCAGCAGTTATTCATCGACAGGGGCCAACGTCCTGACTTTC.

The chain has TRBV7-6 and TRBJ2-3, with 14 bases aligning to TRBD2. V was pared by 5 bases and J by 5 bases, with 15 bases of the junction left unmatched. Germline V gene lookup returns CDR1 SGHVS and CDR2 FNYEAQ. The CDR3 has 19 amino acids. DNA for the CDR3: TGTGCCAGCAGCCGAACGCCGGGACTAGCGGGAGAATTTGGAGATACGCAGTATTTT. This codes for CASSRTPGLAGEFGDTQYF.

This chain uses TRBV5-1 with TRBJ1-1; D ambiguous. CDR3 length equals 15 residues. The V gene lost 3 bases and the J gene lost 0 bases, with 12 bases spanning the gap. Germline V lookup: CDR1 SGHRS, CDR2 YFSETQ. CDR3 region: CASSSTPAVNTEAFF. The CDR3 DNA reads TGCGCCAGCAGCTCGACTCCGGCCGTGAACACTGAAGCTTTCTTT.

The genes are TRBV12-3 or TRBV12-4 and TRBJ2-5, with 7 bases identical to TRBD1. The CDR3 covers 13 residues. J gave up 5 bases and V 7 bases, and 7 bases lay outside the gene matches. CDR3 region: CASTHRGGETQYF. The CDR3, as DNA: TGTGCCAGCACCCACAGGGGTGGCGAGACCCAGTACTTC.

Many counts were recorded for this clonotype. The chain couples TRBV4-3 to TRBJ1-6, with TRBD1 as a possible D gene (5 bases). Deletions cut 0 bases from V and 7 bases from J, with 13 bases between. Germline V gene data show CDR1 as LGHNA and CDR2 as YSLEER. CDR3 size: 16 residues. CDR3 nucleotides: TGCGCCAGCAGCCAAGATCTGAGGGGCGGGAATTCACCCCTCCACTTT. This sequence encodes CASSQDLRGGNSPLHF.

This clonotype was picked up a small number of times. The rearrangement joins TRBV20-1 to TRBJ2-3; 8 bases match TRBD1. The CDR3 has 15 residues. Looked up from germline, CDR1 is DFQATT and CDR2 is SNEGSKA (reference sequence). The ends lost 4 bases at V and 2 bases at J; junction bases unmatched: 8. The CDR3 spells CSAKPPDRDTDTQYF. DNA of the CDR3: TGCAGTGCTAAGCCGCCGGACAGGGACACAGATACGCAGTATTTT.

This chain uses TRBV24-1 with TRBJ2-1, with TRBD1 matching 7 bases. The germline V gene encodes CDR1 KGHDR and CDR2 SFDVKD. The ends lost 1 base at V and 2 bases at J; junction bases unmatched: 7. CDR3 length equals 17 residues. CDR3 region: CATSDFSGTATYNEQFF. The CDR3 DNA sequence: TGTGCCACCAGTGATTTCTCCGGGACAGCTACCTACAATGAGCAGTTCTTC.

The chain recombines TRBV7-6 with TRBJ2-3, with D tentatively TRBD1 (5 bases). This CDR3 contains 15 residues. Trimming left V 1 base short and J 5 bases short, with 13 bases between. CDR1 SGHVS and CDR2 FNYEAQ come from the germline V gene. CDR3 sequence (DNA): TGTGCCAGCAGCTTAGAGGGGTATCGGGTAGATACGCAGTATTTT. Translating gives CASSLEGYRVDTQYF. Full variable domain (rest looked up from reference TRBV7-6 and TRBJ2-3): GAGVSQSPRYKVTKRGQDVALRCDPISGHVSLYWYRQALGQGPEFLTYFNYEAQQDKSGLPNDRFSAERPEGSISTLTIQRTEQRDSAMYRCASSLEGYRVDTQYFGPGTRLTVL.